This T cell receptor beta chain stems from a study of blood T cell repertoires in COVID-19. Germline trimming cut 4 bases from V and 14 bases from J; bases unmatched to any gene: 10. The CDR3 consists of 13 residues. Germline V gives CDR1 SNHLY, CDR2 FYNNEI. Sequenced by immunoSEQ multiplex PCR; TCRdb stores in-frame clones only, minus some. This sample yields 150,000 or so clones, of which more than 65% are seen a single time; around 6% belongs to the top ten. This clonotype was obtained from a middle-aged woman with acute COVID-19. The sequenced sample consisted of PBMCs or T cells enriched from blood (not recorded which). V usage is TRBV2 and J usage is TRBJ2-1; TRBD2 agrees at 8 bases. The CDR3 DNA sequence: TGTGCCAGCAGTGGAACTAGCGGAAGAATCAAGTTCTTC. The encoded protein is CASSGTSGRIKFF.